Described below is a single T cell receptor (beta chain) sequence and its context. The antigen it recognizes is unknown. One base away there is no much larger clone; base qualities are not given. Libraries were prepared through the immunoSEQ multiplex PCR assay. A mixture of 60 forward primers for TCR Vbeta segments and 13 reverse primers for TCR Jbeta segments was used in the multiplex PCR. A multiplex PCR assay on genomic DNA amplified the CDR3 region of rearranged TCR beta genes. The Illumina HiSeq System was used to sequence the amplified TCR beta libraries as 87-base-pair reads. Processing in the source paper ran as follows. A later analysis counted around 72 million unique TCR beta chains across the 666 repertoires, and about 10 million of these chains were shared by at least two donors. Raw reads were error-corrected and collapsed into unique sequences with a nearest-neighbor algorithm that merged closely related sequences to remove PCR and sequencing errors. CDR3 sequences were aligned to IMGT reference sequences to assign V, D and J gene segments. For a sequence to be retained, at least a six-nucleotide match to both a V gene segment and a J gene segment was required. Rearrangements were classified as productive when the CDR3 lacked stop codons and remained in frame with V and J, and all other rearrangements were classified as non-productive. CDR3 was defined according to IMGT convention as the region running from the second conserved V-encoded cysteine to the conserved J-encoded phenylalanine. In an earlier analysis of more than 550 of the donors, sequences lacking an unambiguous match to a single V gene segment were excluded. In an earlier analysis of 587 of the donors, V segments were called functional above 56.7% productive rearrangements and were called segregating when the between-donor standard deviation exceeded 5%. To diagnose cytomegalovirus status from the catalog of TCR beta chain sequences, a statistical classification framework was built. V and J gene assignment, in a later analysis, came from comparing TCR nucleotide sequences with IMGT/GENE-DB human TR gene sequences. Using the TCRdist pipeline, a later analysis assigned CDR3 sequences along with most-parsimonious VDJ recombination scenarios. A later analysis defined each TCR beta chain by its CDR3 amino acid sequence plus V-gene family, and excluded reads lacking a unique V-gene family. As a way to deal with suspected cross-contamination and a sequencing artifact, a later analysis dropped roughly 600 nucleotide sequences that were highly shared and had low generation probability. For each public chain, a later analysis derived a clonal expansion index from normalized ranks of inferred template counts within each repertoire. A later analysis computed generation probabilities with a VDJ recombination model fitted to out-of-frame rearrangements, and checked the results against IGoR. A later analysis scored TCR-TCR, TCR-HLA and TCR-CMV co-occurrence with hypergeometric tests, applying a repertoire-size bias correction to TCR pairs. To estimate false discovery rates, a later analysis permuted the HLA or CMV assignments 20 times. A later analysis grouped co-occurring TCRs with DBSCAN, adding TCRdist sequence similarity when clustering within HLA-allele-positive subsets. Repertoires with fewer than 30,000 or more than 120,000 public chains were left out of co-occurrence clustering, as were about 5 repertoires with anomalous nucleotide sharing. TCRdb took this table from immuneACCESS and kept in-frame rearrangements with V and J called. Such tables lack part of the clones; where checked against another copy, unresolved V genes explain under half of the gap, and the rest is unexplained. V and J calls and clone size follow that table, whereas D and trimming were derived from the DNA. The sample table contains over 85,000 clones; only one count was recorded for approximately 86% of them. The ten largest clones add up to more than 1.5% of the sample.

The data originate from a study of cytomegalovirus exposure and HLA in healthy donors (dated by TCRdb to 2016 to 2017). Regarding the research as a whole: According to an earlier analysis of a few hundred of the donors, 150 million to 200 million T cells yielded roughly 110 million unique TCR beta sequences and roughly 280 Gb of sequence data. An early release covering over 500 HLA-typed donors comprised approximately 290 gigabases of sequencing data and 65 million to 100 million unique TCR sequences. Among the approximately 430 genotyped donors, approximately 82% belonged to the genetic ancestry cluster associated with self-reported Caucasian donors. The study aimed to test whether signatures of past pathogen exposure could be identified by cataloging public T cell receptors. The study profiled the T cell repertoires of hundreds of subjects by immunosequencing and related them to cytomegalovirus serostatus. A separate validation cohort of roughly 120 different subjects was used in addition to the roughly 640-subject first cohort. To predict cytomegalovirus infection status, the study combined high-throughput TCR immunosequencing, statistical association of individual TCRs with disease status, and machine learning. In a later analysis, previously published TCR beta repertoires from roughly 710 donors were re-analyzed and high-resolution HLA genotyping was added so that TCR occurrence patterns could be studied. Rather than using new phenotypic data, the later analysis identified candidate immune exposures from TCR beta sequences and from how often those sequences occurred across donors. An earlier analysis of some 600 of the donors applied high-throughput TCR beta sequencing to assess whether each TCR beta V gene segment acted as functional or pseudogenic. Donor age, sex, ethnicity and CMV serostatus were compiled together with the repertoire data. In a later genetic analysis, genome-wide SNP genotypes for about 60% of the 666 donors were used, and that subset was treated as a discovery cohort. Every repertoire in the discovery cohort had been generated on one and the same sequencing platform. Class I and class II HLA loci were covered by the typing at four-digit resolution. Typing coverage differed by locus: A, B, C, DRB1 and DQB1 were typed in roughly 620-640 donors, DQA1 in approximately 520, DPA1 in nearly 610, and DPB1 in just under 490. A handful of DR-DQ haplotypes were handled as single units for association and clustering because linkage in the cohort was strong. On average, roughly 250,000 unique TCR beta nucleotide sequences were sequenced per donor among 398 genotyped donors of the cohort, with about 19% of those sequences being non-productive.

What the study reported, not specific to this receptor: Most CMV-associated TCR beta chains appeared to be HLA-restricted in a later analysis, and the HLA associations seemed to be driven largely by CMV exposure. For the cohort, immune exposure information was limited to CMV serostatus. A few of the identified cytomegalovirus-associated TCR beta chains were confirmed in vitro to be specific for cytomegalovirus antigens. According to a later analysis, parvovirus B19, influenza, CMV and Epstein-Barr virus appeared linked to several top co-occurrence clusters. In a later genetic analysis, fewer N-insertions in productive TCRs were reported among donors in an Asian-associated ancestry cluster than the approximately 670-donor mean. According to a later analysis, TCR association rates differed among HLA loci, with DRB1 alleles showing the most associated TCRs and HLA-C alleles showing the fewest. The 87-base-pair reads could not distinguish some IMGT-functional V segments, including TRBV6-2 and TRBV6-3, so those segments were excluded. A further reported finding was that TCR beta sequences accurately predicted the HLA-A and HLA-B alleles for most subjects in the first cohort. A group of highly shared sequence variants was considered likely to be a technical artifact of the sequencing pipeline. Correlated functional status among segregating V segments might reflect linkage disequilibrium, but an unknown experimental factor could not be ruled out. Sequencing depth was assumed to be roughly uniform across donors in the presence/absence analyses, though that assumption may not hold. In a later analysis, about 17,000 TCR beta sequences were associated with specific HLA alleles at a false discovery rate of 0.05. Only TCR beta chains were sequenced in this cohort, and the absence of alpha or paired-chain data limited detectable features. Most TCR sequences were observed very rarely across donors, whereas some public TCRs were present in many individuals. Strong co-occurrence of HLA alleles, especially DR and DQ, made assigning TCR associations to individual alleles difficult. A total of fewer than 200 TCR beta chains were listed by the study as associated with cytomegalovirus. It was suggested by the authors that the approach could potentially be generalized to other disease states and immunological phenotypes. Because counts were too low, roughly 18 rarely observed V segments, including chromosome 9 orphons, were left out of the earlier analysis of about 620 of the donors. In a later analysis, HLA-associated TCR beta chains showed more clonal expansion and lower generation probabilities than non-associated chains that were equally common. An association between a missense DCLRE1C variant and V-gene and J-gene trimming of TCR beta chains was found in a later genetic analysis and replicated in an independent cohort. Cytomegalovirus status was reported to be diagnosed by the classifier with high specificity and sensitivity in both the original and validation cohorts. Broadly in line with IMGT annotations, most TCR beta V segments showed up in productive rearrangements about 90% or about 30% of the time in an earlier analysis of several hundred of the donors. Because HLA typing was unavailable for some donors at each locus, only the typed subset was used in association tests.

The cohort consisted of fewer than 700 healthy bone marrow donors. All cohort members were sampled while nominally healthy, although unrecorded immune exposures were likely present. The donor tested CMV seronegative and was one of the 352 seronegative cohort members. A peripheral blood sample was provided by each donor, and peripheral blood mononuclear cells were used for TCR beta sequencing. Genomic DNA was extracted from the blood cell samples with the Qiagen DNeasy Blood Extraction Kit. Inclusive of the bounding cysteine and phenylalanine, the CDR3 is 14 residues long. Here the CDR3 DNA is all that survives: 42 bases in frame from base 1. Trimming removed 5 bases from V and 7 bases from J; the gene matches leave 10 bases unexplained. The germline V gene sets CDR1 to SGHTA and CDR2 to FQGNSA.

This receptor chain uses TRBV7-2 and TRBJ1-1; TRBD1 agrees with 7 junctional bases. The specimen sequenced was PBMCs. The sequence derives from a man in his forties in good health and CMV-seronegative. Here the CDR3 is given as CASSLRQGIGEAFF. The nucleotide sequence is given as TGTGCCAGCAGCCTACGACAGGGCATAGGTGAAGCTTTCTTT.